This T cell receptor beta chain comes out of a study of radiotherapy plus CTLA-4 blockade in lung cancer. Study context: In approximately 17% of patients, objective responses were seen; roughly 28% had disease control.

Repertoires were generated with immunoSEQ multiplex PCR, while TCRdb's copy carries only in-frame clones and drops some. The sample shows 65,000 to 85,000 clones, roughly four fifths of them seen only once. The sequence came from a human donor with non-small cell lung cancer whose response to radiotherapy plus ipilimumab could not be evaluated. Some clones in this sample may be carry-over from other donors' samples. Source: peripheral blood, taken from a patient treated with radiotherapy plus ipilimumab.

The CDR3 is CASSSLGGAESYNEQFF. The CDR3 nucleotides are TGTGCCAGCAGCTCCCTGGGGGGGGCCGAATCCTACAATGAGCAGTTCTTC. The V call is TRBV11-2, the J call TRBJ2-1; TRBD2 might be the D (7 bases). The germline CDR1 and CDR2 sequences are SGHAT and FQNNGV. CDR3 length: 17 residues. V was pared by 4 bases and J by 1 base, with 17 bases between.